The 5 T cell receptor beta chains listed next were all sequenced from one sample in a study of CD8+ T cells in alopecia areata. The sequencing template was cDNA reverse transcribed from extracted RNA. The repertoire was sequenced with immunoSEQ multiplex PCR; TCRdb's copy has only in-frame clones and lacks some. The table lists a few hundred thousand clones, approximately 57% of them singletons. Described treatment: oral pan-JAK inhibitor, 5-10 mg twice daily. This specimen consisted of CD4+ T cells sorted from blood, obtained at week 4, from a patient treated with tofacitinib. These receptors all stem from a human donor with alopecia areata.

This chain links TRBV29-1 with TRBJ2-3, with 9 bases identical to TRBD2. The germline V gene encodes CDR1 SQVTM and CDR2 ANQGSEA. Losses at the gene ends were 7 bases for V and 2 bases for J; bases not matched to a gene: 4. The CDR3 totals 13 residues. CDR3 sequence reads: CSALAGFTDTQYF. The CDR3 DNA sequence: TGCAGCGCCCTAGCGGGATTCACAGATACGCAGTATTTT.

This clone was seen just once. The V gene is TRBV27, the J gene TRBJ2-7; D is unresolved. Germline CDR1 and CDR2: MNHEY and SMNVEV (reference sequence). V lost 3 bases to trimming and J lost 1 base, with 7 bases between them. This CDR3 region has 13 residues. For the CDR3, the DNA is TGTGCCAGCAGTTTTGACGGTTCCTACGAGCAGTACTTC. Its protein is CASSFDGSYEQYF.

This sequence joins TRBV9 and TRBJ2-5; 9 bases agree with TRBD2. The assigned J gene may be wrong: the sequence end matches TRBJ2-7 better. Germline assignment: CDR1 SGDLS and CDR2 YYNGEE. The CDR3 is made up of 16 amino acids. CDR3 protein: CASSVEPSGVSYEQYF. Written as DNA, the CDR3 is TGTGCCAGCAGCGTAGAGCCTAGCGGGGTCTCCTACGAGCAGTACTTC.

The CDR3 sequence is CASSNPGTGNNSPLHF. The CDR3 region has the DNA TGTGCCAGCAGCAACCCGGGGACAGGAAATAATTCACCCCTCCACTTT. This chain connects TRBV7-2 to TRBJ1-6, with 8 bases lining up with TRBD1. The length of the CDR3 is 16 residues. V lost 5 bases, J lost 5 bases, and 8 bases stayed unmatched. Per germline, CDR1 SGHTA and CDR2 FQGNSA.

The chain is built from TRBV9 and TRBJ1-1; D is ambiguous. The CDR3 is 14 residues long. V gave up 7 bases and J gave up 0 bases, with 13 bases separating them. Germline CDR1 is SGDLS and CDR2 is YYNGEE. The CDR3 region is CASGQGLMNTEAFF. DNA of the CDR3: TGTGCCAGCGGCCAAGGGCTCATGAACACTGAAGCTTTCTTT.